This T cell receptor beta chain was obtained from a study of shared clonotypes between healthy human individuals. The study's findings and limits: It was anticipated that sequencing depth would influence how many clonotypes donors shared. Only blood underwent sampling, and tissue repertoires likely differ. The study's rarefaction showed incomplete sorted-subset sequencing despite large depth.

For sorted subsets, approximately 0.2 ug DNA per replicate equaled around 30,000 T cell genomes. Assay: immunoSEQ multiplex PCR; the TCRdb copy retains only in-frame clones and omits some. The sample lists approximately 740,000 clones, approximately 92% occurring once. Naive CD8 cells comprised CD45RO-negative, CCR7-positively selected cells, excluding terminally differentiated effector memory CD45RA+ cells. A remark on this clone: As yet, its antigen is unknown.

The receptor comes from a man aged 25 to 40 in good health. Sequencing was carried out using naive CD8+ T cells sorted from blood.

CDR3 protein: CASTGTGSGNEQFF. DNA of the CDR3: TGCGCCAGCACCGGGACAGGGTCGGGCAATGAGCAGTTCTTC. V is TRBV5-1 and J is TRBJ2-1, with 9 nucleotides matching TRBD1. CDR1 SGHRS and CDR2 YFSETQ come from the germline V gene. V dropped 6 bases and J dropped 6; count of bases not matched to a gene: 7. There are 14 residues in the CDR3.